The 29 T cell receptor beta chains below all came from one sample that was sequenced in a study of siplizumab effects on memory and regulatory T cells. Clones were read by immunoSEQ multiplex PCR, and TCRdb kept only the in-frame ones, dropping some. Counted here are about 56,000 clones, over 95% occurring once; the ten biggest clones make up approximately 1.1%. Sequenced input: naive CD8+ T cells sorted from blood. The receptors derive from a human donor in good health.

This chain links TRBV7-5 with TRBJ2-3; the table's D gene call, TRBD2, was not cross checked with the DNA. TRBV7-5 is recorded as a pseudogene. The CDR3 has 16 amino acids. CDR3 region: CVRSSRSRGSTDTQYF. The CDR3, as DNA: TGTGTCAGAAGCTCCAGGTCGCGGGGCTCGACAGATACGCAGTATTTT.

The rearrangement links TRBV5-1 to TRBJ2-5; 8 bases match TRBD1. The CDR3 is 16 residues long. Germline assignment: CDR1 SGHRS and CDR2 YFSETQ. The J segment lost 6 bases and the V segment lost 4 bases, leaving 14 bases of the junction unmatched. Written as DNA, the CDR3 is TGCGCCAGCAGCGGAGGACAGGGAGGAATTGGAAAGACCCAGTACTTC. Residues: CASSGGQGGIGKTQYF. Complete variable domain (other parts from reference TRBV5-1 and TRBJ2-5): KAGVTQTPRYLIKTRGQQVTLSCSPISGHRSVSWYQQTPGQGLQFLFEYFSETQRNKGNFPGRFSGRQFSNSRSEMNVSTLELGDSALYLCASSGGQGGIGKTQYFGPGTRLLVL.

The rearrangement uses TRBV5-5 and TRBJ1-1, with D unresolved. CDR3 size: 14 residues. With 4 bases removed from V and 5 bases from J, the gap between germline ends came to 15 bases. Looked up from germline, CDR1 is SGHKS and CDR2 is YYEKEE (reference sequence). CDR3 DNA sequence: TGTGCCAGCAGCCCAGACCTACCGGGAACTGAAGCTTTCTTT. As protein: CASSPDLPGTEAFF.

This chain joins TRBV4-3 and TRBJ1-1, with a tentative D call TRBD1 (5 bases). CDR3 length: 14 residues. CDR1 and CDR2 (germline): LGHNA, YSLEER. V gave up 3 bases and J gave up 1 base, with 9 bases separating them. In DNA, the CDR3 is TGCGCCAGCAGCCACGGACACTCGAACACTGAAGCTTTCTTT. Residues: CASSHGHSNTEAFF.

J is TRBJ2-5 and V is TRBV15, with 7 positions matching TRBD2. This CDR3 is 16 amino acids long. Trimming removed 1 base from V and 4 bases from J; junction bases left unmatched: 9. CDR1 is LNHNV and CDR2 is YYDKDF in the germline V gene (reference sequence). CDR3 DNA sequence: TGTGCCACCAGCAGAGGTGGAGCGGGAAATCCAGAGACCCAGTACTTC. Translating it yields CATSRGGAGNPETQYF.

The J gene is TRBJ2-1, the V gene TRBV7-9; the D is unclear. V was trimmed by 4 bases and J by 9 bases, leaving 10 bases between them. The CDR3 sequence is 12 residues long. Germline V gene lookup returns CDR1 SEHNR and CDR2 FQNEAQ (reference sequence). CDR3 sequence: CASSSLAGEQFF. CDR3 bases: TGTGCCAGCAGCTCCTTAGCTGGTGAGCAGTTCTTC.

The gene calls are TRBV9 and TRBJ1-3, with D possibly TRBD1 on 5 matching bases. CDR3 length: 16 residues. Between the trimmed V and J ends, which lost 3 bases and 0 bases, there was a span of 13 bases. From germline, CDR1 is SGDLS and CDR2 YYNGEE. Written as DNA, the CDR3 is TGTGCCAGCAGCGCGAGGGACGGTTCCTCTGGAAACACCATATATTTT. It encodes CASSARDGSSGNTIYF.

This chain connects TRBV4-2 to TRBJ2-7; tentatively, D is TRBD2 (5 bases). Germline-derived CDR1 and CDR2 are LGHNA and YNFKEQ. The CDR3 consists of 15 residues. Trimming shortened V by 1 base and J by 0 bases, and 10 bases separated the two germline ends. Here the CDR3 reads CASSQVRVSSYEQYF. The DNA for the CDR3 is TGTGCCAGCAGCCAAGTGAGGGTCAGCTCCTACGAGCAGTACTTC.

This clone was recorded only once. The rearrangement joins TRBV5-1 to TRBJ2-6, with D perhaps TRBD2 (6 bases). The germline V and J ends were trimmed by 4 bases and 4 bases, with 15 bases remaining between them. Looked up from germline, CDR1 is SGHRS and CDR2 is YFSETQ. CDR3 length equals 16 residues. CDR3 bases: TGCGCCAGCAGCCCCTGGGGGGAGCCGGGGGCCAACGTCCTGACTTTC. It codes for CASSPWGEPGANVLTF.

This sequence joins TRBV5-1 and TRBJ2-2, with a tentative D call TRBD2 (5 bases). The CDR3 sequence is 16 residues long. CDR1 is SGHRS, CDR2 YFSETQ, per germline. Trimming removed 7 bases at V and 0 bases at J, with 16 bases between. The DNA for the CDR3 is TGCGCCAGCGGACCGGGATCCCACGCGAACACCGGGGAGCTGTTTTTT. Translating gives CASGPGSHANTGELFF.

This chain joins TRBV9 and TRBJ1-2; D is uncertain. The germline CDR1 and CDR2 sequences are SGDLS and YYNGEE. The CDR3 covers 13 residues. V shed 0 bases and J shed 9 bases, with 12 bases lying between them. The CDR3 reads CASSVGQNMRYTF. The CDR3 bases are TGTGCCAGCAGCGTAGGGCAAAATATGCGCTACACCTTC.

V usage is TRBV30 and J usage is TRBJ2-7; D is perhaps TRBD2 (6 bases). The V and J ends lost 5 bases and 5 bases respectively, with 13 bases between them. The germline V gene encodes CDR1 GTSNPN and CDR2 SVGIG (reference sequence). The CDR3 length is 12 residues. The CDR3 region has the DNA TGTGCCTGGGGACTATCAATCCACGAGCAGTACTTC. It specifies CAWGLSIHEQYF.

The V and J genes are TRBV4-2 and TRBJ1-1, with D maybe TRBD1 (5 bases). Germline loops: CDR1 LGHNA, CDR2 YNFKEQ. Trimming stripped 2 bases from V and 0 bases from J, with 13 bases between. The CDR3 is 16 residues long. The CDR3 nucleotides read TGTGCCAGCAGCCAACCAAAACAGGCCATGAACACTGAAGCTTTCTTT. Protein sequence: CASSQPKQAMNTEAFF.

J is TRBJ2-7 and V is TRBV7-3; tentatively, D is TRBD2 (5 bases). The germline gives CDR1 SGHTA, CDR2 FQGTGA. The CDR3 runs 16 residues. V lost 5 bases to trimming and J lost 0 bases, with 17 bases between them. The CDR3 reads CASSGYLGLSSYEQYF. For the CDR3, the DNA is TGTGCCAGCAGCGGATATCTAGGACTCAGCTCCTACGAGCAGTACTTC. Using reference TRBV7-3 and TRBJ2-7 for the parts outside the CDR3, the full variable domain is GAGVSQTPSNKVTEKGKYVELRCDPISGHTALYWYRQSLGQGPEFLIYFQGTGAADDSGLPNDRFFAVRPEGSVSTLKIQRTERGDSAVYLCASSGYLGLSSYEQYFGPGTRLTVT.

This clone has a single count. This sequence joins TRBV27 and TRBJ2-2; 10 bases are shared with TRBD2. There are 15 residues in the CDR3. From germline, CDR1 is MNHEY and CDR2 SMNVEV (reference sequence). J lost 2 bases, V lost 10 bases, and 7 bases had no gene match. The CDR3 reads CATRELAGNTGELFF. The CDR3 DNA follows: TGTGCCACCAGGGAACTAGCGGGAAACACCGGGGAGCTGTTTTTT.

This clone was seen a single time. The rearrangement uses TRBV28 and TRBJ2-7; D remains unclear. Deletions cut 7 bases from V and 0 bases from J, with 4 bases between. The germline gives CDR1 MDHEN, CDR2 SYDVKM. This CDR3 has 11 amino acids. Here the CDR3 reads CASMISYEQYF. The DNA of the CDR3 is TGTGCCAGCATGATCTCCTACGAGCAGTACTTC.

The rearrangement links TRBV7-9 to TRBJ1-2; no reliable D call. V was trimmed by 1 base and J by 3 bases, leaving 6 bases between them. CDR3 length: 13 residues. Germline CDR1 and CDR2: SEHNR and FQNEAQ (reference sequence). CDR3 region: CASSLGEHYGYTF. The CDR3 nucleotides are TGTGCCAGCAGCTTAGGAGAACACTATGGCTACACCTTC.

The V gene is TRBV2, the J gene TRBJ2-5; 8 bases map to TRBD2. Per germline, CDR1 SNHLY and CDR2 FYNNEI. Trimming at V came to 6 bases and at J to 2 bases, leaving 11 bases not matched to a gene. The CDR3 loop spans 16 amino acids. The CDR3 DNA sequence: TGTGCCAGCAGGACCAGACTAGCGTATCCTCAAGAGACCCAGTACTTC. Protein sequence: CASRTRLAYPQETQYF.

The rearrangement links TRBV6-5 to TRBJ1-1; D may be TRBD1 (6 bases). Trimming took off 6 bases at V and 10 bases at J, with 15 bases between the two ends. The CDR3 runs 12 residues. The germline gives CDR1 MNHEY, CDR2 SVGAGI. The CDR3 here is CASRTGFSVAFF. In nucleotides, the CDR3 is TGTGCCAGCAGAACAGGGTTTTCCGTAGCTTTCTTT.

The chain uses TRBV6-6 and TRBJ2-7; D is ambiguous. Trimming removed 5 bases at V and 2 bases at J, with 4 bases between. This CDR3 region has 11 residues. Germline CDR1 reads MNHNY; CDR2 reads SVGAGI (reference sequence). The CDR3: CASSNTYEQYF. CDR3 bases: TGTGCCAGCAGTAACACCTACGAGCAGTACTTC.

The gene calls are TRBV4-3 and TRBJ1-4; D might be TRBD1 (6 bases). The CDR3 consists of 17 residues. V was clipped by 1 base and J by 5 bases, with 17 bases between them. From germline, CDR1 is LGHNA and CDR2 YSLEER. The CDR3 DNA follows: TGCGCCAGCAGCCAAGCCCAGGGGACTTGGGGAAATGAAAAACTGTTTTTT. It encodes CASSQAQGTWGNEKLFF.

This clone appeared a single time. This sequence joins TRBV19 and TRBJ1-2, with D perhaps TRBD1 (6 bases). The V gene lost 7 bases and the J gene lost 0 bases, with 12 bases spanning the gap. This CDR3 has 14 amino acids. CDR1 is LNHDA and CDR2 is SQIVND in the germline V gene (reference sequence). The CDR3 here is CASTDRPTNYGYTF. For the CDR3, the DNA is TGTGCCAGTACAGACAGGCCTACTAACTATGGCTACACCTTC.

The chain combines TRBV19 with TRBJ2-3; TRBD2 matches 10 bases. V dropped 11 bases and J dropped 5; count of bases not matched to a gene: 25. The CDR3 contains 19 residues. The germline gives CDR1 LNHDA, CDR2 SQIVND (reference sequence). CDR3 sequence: CASLGPGGELAGVVDTQYF. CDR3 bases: TGTGCCTCCCTTGGTCCGGGGGGCGAGCTAGCGGGAGTGGTAGATACGCAGTATTTT.

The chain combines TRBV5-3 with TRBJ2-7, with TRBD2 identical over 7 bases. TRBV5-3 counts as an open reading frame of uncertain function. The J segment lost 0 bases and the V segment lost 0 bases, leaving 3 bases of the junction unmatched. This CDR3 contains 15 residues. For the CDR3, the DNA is TGTGCCAGAAGCTTGGCGTGGGACTACTCCTACGAGCAGTACTTC. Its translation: CARSLAWDYSYEQYF.

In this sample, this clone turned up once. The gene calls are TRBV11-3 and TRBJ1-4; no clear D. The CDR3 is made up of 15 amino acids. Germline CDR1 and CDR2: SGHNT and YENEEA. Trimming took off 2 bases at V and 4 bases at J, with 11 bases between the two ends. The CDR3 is CASSLSQSFNEKLFF. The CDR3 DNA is TGTGCCAGCAGCTTATCGCAGAGCTTTAATGAAAAACTGTTTTTT.

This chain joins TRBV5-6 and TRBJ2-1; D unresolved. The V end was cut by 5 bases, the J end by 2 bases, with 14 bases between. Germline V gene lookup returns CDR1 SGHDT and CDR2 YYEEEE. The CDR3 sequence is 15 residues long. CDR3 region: CASSLIAGAYNEQFF. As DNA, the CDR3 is TGTGCCAGCAGTCTAATAGCTGGGGCCTACAATGAGCAGTTCTTC.

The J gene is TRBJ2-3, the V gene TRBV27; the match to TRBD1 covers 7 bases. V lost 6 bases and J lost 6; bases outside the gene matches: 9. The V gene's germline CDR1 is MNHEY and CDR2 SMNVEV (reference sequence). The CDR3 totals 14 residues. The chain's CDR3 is CASSQELRGDTQYF. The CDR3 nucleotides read TGTGCCAGCAGCCAGGAACTCAGGGGGGATACGCAGTATTTT.

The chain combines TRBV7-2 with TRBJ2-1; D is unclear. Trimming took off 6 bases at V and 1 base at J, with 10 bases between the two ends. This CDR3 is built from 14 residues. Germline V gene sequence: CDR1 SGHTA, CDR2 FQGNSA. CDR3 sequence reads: CASRVQESYNEQFF. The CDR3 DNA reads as TGTGCCAGCAGGGTGCAGGAATCCTACAATGAGCAGTTCTTC.

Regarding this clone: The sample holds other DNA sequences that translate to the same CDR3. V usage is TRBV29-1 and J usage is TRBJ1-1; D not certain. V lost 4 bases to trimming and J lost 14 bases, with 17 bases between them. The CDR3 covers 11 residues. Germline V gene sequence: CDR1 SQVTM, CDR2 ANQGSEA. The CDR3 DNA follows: TGCAGCGTTGCCCTGACGAGTCTGGCCTTCTTT. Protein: CSVALTSLAFF.